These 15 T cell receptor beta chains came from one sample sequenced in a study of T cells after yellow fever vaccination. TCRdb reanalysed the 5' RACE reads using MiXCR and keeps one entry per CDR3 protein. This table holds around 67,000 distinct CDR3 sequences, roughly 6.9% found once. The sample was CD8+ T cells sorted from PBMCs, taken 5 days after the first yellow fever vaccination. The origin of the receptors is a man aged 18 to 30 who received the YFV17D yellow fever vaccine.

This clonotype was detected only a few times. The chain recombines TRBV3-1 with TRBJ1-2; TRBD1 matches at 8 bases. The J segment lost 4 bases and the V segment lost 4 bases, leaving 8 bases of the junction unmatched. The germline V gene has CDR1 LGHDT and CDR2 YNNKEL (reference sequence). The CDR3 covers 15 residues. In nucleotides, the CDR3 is TGTGCCAGCAGCCCAGGCGCAGGGGGCGGCTATGGCTACACCTTC. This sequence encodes CASSPGAGGGYGYTF.

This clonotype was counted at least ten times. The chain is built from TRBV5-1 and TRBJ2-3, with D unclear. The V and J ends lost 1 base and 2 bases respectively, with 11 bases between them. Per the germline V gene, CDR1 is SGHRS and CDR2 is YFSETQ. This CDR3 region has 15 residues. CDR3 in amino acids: CASSLRSRITDTQYF. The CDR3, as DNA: TGCGCCAGCAGCTTGAGGTCAAGAATCACAGATACGCAGTATTTT. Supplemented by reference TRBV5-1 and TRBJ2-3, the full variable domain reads KAGVTQTPRYLIKTRGQQVTLSCSPISGHRSVSWYQQTPGQGLQFLFEYFSETQRNKGNFPGRFSGRQFSNSRSEMNVSTLELGDSALYLCASSLRSRITDTQYFGPGTRLTVL.

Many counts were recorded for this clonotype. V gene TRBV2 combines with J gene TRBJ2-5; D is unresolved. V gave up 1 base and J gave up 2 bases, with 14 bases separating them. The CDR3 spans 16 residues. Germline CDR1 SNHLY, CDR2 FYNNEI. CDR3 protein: CASSEGHINLQETQYF. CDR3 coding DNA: TGTGCCAGCAGTGAAGGACACATAAATCTACAAGAGACCCAGTACTTC.

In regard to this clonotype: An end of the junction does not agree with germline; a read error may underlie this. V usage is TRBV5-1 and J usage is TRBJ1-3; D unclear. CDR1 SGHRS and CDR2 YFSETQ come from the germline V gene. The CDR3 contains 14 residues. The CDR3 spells CAISLAGPGNSIYF. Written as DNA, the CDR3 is TGCGCCATCAGCTTGGCAGGTCCTGGAAACTCCATATATTTT.

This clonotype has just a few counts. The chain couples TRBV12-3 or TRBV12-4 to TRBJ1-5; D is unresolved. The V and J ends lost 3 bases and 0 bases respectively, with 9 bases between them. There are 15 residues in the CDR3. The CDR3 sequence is CASSFHDYSNQPQHF. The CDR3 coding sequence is TGTGCCAGCAGTTTCCATGACTATAGCAATCAGCCCCAGCATTTT.

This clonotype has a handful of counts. The CDR3 protein is CASSLPQASNEQFF. The CDR3 bases are TGTGCCAGCAGCTTACCGCAGGCCTCCAATGAGCAGTTCTTC. The chain recombines TRBV7-9 with TRBJ2-1; D is undetermined. V dropped 2 bases and J dropped 6 bases, with 11 bases sitting between them. This CDR3 is built from 14 residues. CDR1 and CDR2 (germline): SEHNR, FQNEAQ (reference sequence).

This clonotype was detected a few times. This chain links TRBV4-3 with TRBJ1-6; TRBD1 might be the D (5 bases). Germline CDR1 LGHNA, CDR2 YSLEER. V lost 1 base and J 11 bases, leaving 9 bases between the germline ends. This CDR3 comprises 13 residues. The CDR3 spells CASSQGGETPLHF. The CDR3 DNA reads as TGCGCCAGCAGCCAAGGGGGGGAAACACCCCTCCACTTT.

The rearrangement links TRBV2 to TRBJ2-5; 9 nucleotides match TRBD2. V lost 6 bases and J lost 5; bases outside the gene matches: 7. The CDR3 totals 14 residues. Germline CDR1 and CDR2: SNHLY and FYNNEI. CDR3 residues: CASSVSGGRETQYF. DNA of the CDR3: TGTGCCAGCAGCGTTAGCGGGGGACGGGAGACCCAGTACTTC.

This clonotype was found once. The DNA of the CDR3 is TGTGCCAGCAGTTTAAGCCTCCGGTTCCAGCCCCAGCATTTT. Translation: CASSLSLRFQPQHF. The V and J genes are TRBV12-3 or TRBV12-4 and TRBJ1-5, with D unclear. The CDR3 loop spans 14 amino acids. The V gene lost 2 bases and the J gene lost 7 bases, with 12 bases spanning the gap.

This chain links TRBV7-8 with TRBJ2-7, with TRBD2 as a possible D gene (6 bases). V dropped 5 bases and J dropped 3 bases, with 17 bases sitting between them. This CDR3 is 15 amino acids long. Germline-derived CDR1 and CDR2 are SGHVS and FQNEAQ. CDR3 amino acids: CASSPRDSRGYEQYV. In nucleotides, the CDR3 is TGTGCCAGCAGCCCCAGGGACTCTAGGGGCTACGAGCAGTACGTC.

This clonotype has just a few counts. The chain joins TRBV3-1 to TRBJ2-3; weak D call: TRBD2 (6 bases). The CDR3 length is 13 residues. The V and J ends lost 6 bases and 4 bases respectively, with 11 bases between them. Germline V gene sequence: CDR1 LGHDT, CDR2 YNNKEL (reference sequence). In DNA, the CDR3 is TGTGCCAGCAGGCACGGGGGATCAGATACGCAGTATTTT. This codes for CASRHGGSDTQYF.

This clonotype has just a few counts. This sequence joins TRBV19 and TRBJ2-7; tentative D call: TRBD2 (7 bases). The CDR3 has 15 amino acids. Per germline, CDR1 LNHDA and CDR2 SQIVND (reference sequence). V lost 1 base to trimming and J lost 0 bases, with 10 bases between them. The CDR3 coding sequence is TGTGCCAGTAGTATAGGGGGGGGGCCCTCCTACGAGCAGTACTTC. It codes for CASSIGGGPSYEQYF.

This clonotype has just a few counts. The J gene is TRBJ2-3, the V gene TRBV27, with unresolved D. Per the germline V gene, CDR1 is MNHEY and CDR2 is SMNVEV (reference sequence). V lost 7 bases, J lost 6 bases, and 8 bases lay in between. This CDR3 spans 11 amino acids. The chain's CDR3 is CASTDMDTQYF. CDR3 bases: TGTGCCAGCACCGATATGGATACGCAGTATTTT.

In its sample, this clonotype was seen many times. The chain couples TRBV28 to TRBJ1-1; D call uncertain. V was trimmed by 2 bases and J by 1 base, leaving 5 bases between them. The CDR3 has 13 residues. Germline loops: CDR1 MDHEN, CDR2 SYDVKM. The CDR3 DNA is TGTGCCAGCAGTTTAACGAAGAACACTGAAGCTTTCTTT. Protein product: CASSLTKNTEAFF.

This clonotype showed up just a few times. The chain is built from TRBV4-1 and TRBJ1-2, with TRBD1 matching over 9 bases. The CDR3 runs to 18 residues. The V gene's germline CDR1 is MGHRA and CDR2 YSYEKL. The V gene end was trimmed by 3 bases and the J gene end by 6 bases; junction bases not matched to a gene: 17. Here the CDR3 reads CASSHLWPLIGQGNGYTF. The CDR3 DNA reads TGCGCCAGCAGCCATTTATGGCCCCTCATAGGACAGGGGAATGGCTACACCTTC.